This T cell receptor beta chain emerged from a study of cytomegalovirus exposure and HLA in healthy donors. Whole-study results and caveats: Whilst most TCR sequences proved rare, a subset of public TCRs occurred across many donors. The study had only CMV serostatus as immune exposure information.

Primers for the PCR totalled 60 Vbeta and 13 Jbeta. TCRdb keeps only in-frame clones here, not all; method: immunoSEQ multiplex PCR. The sample table sets out tens of thousands of clones. With respect to this clone: The antigen is unknown.

V lost 1 base to trimming and J lost 0 bases; unmatched junction nucleotides: 5. This CDR3 is 17 amino acids long. Germline values: CDR1 LNHDA, CDR2 SQIVND (reference sequence). The sequencing input was PBMCs. The chain carries TRBV19 and TRBJ1-3; TRBD1 matches at 8 bases. The clonotype comes from a male donor in good health and CMV-seronegative. The CDR3 nucleotides read TGTGCCAGTAGTATAGCGACAGGGGACGTCTCTGGAAACACCATATATTTT. Protein: CASSIATGDVSGNTIYF.